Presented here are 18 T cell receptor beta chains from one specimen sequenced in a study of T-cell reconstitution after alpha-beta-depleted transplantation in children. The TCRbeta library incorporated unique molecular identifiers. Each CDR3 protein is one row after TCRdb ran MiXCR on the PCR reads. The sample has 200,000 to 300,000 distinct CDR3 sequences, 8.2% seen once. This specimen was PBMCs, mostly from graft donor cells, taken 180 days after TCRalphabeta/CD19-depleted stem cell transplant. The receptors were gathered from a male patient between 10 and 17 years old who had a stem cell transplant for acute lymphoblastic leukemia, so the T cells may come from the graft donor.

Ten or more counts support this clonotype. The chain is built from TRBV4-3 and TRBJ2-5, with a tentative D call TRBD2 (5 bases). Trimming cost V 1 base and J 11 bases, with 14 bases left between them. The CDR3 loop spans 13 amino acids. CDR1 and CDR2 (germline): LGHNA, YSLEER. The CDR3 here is CASSQAPGVMQYF. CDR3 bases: TGCGCCAGCAGCCAAGCCCCCGGGGTAATGCAGTACTTC.

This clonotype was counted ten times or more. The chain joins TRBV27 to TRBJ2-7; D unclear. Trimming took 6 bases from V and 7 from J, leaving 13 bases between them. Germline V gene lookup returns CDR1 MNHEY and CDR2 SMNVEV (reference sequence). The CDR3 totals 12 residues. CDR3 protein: CASSPNVGEQYF. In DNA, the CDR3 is TGTGCCAGCAGCCCCAACGTTGGGGAGCAGTACTTC.

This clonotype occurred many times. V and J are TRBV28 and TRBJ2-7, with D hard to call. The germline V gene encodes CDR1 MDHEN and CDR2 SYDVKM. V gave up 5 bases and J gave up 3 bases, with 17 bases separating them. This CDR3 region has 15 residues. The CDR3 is CASSPRRTVHYEQYF. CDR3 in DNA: TGTGCCAGCAGTCCACGACGTACAGTCCACTACGAGCAGTACTTC. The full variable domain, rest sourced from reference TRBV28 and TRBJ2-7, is DVKVTQSSRYLVKRTGEKVFLECVQDMDHENMFWYRQDPGLGLRLIYFSYDVKMKEKGDIPEGYSVSREKKERFSLILESASTNQTSMYLCASSPRRTVHYEQYFGPGTRLTVT.

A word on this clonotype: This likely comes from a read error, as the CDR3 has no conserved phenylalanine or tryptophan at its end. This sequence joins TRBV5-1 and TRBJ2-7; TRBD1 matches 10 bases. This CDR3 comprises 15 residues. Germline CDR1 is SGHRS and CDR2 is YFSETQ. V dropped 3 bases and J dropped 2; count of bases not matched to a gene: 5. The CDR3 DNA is TGCGCCAGCAGCTACGGGACAGGGGAACCCTACGAGCAGTACTCC. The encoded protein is CASSYGTGEPYEQYS.

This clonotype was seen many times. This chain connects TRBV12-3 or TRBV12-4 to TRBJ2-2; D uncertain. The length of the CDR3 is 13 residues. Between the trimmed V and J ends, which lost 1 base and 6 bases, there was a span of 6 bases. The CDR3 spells CASSLETAGELFF. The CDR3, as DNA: TGTGCCAGCAGTTTAGAGACGGCCGGGGAGCTGTTTTTT.

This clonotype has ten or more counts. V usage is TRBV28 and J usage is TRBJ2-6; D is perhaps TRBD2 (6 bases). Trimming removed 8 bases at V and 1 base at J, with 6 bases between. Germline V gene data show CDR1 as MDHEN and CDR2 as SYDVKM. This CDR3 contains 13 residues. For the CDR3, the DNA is TGTGCCAGCGGGACTTCTGGGGCCAACGTCCTGACTTTC. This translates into CASGTSGANVLTF.

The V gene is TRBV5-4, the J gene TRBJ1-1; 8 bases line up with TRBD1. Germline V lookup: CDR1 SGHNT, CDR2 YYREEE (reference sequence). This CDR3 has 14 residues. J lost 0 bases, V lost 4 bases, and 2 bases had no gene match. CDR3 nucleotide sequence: TGTGCCAGCAGCCTACAGGGGGTGAACACTGAAGCTTTCTTT. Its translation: CASSLQGVNTEAFF.

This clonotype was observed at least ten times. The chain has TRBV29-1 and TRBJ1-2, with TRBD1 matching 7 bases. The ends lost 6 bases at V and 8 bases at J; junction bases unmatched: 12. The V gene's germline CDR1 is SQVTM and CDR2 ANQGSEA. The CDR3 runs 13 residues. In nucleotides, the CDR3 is TGCAGCGTAATCGGACCCGGGACAGAAGGCTACACCTTC. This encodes CSVIGPGTEGYTF. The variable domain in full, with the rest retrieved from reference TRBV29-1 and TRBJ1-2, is SAVISQKPSRDICQRGTSLTIQCQVDSQVTMMFWYRQQPGQSLTLIATANQGSEATYESGFVIDKFPISRPNLTFSTLTVSNMSPEDSSIYLCSVIGPGTEGYTFGSGTRLTVV.

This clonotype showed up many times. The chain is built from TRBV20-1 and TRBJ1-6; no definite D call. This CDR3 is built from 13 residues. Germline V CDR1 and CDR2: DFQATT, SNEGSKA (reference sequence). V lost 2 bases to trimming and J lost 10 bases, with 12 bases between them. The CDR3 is CSARPSHGSPLHF. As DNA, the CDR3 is TGCAGTGCTAGACCCTCTCACGGATCACCCCTCCACTTT.

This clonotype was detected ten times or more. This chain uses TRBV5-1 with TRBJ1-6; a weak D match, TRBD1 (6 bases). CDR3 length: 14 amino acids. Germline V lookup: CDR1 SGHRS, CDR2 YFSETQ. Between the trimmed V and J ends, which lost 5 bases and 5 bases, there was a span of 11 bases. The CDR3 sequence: CASSSGADNSPLHF. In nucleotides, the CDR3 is TGCGCCAGCAGTTCAGGGGCTGATAATTCACCCCTCCACTTT.

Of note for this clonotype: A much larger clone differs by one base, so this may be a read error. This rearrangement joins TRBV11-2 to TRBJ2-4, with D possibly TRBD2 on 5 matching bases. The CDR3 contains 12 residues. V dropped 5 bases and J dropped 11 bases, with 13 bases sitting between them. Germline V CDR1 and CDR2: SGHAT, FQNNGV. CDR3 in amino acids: CASSADLSVQYF. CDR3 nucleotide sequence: TGTGCCAGCAGCGCGGATCTTAGCGTTCAGTACTTC.

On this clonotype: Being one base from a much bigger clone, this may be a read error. CDR3 protein: CSAGAFSSYTF. CDR3 nucleotides: TGCAGTGCGGGGGCCTTCTCGAGCTACACCTTC. The chain is built from TRBV20-1 and TRBJ1-2; tentatively, D is TRBD1 (6 bases). The CDR3 has 11 amino acids. Per the germline V gene, CDR1 is DFQATT and CDR2 is SNEGSKA (reference sequence). V lost 6 bases and J 9 bases, leaving 14 bases between the germline ends.

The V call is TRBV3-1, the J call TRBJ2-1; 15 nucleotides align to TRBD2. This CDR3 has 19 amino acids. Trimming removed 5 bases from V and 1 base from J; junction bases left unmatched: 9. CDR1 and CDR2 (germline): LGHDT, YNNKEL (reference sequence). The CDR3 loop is CASSGRTSGRARSYNEQFF. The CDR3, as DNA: TGTGCCAGCAGCGGGCGGACTAGCGGGAGGGCCCGTTCCTACAATGAGCAGTTCTTC.

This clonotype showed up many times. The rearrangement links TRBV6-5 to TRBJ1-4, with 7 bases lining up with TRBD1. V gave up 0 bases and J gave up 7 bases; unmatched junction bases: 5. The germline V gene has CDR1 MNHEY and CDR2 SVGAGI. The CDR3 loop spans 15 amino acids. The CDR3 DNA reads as TGTGCCAGCAGTTACTCGGAGGGGGCGAGTGAAAAACTGTTTTTT. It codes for CASSYSEGASEKLFF.

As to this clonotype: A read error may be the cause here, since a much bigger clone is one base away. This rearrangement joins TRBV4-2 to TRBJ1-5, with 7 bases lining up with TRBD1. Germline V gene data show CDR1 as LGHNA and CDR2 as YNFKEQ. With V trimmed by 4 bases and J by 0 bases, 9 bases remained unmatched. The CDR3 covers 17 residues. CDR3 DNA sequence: TGTGCCAGCAGCCCACATGGGACAGCCATTAGCAATCAGCCCCAGCATTTT. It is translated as CASSPHGTAISNQPQHF.

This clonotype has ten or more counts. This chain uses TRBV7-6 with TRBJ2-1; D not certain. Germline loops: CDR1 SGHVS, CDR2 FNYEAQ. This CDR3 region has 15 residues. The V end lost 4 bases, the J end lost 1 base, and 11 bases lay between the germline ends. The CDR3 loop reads CASSSDPWSYNEQFF. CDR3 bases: TGTGCCAGCAGCTCCGACCCATGGTCCTACAATGAGCAGTTCTTC. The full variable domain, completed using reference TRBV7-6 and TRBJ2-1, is GAGVSQSPRYKVTKRGQDVALRCDPISGHVSLYWYRQALGQGPEFLTYFNYEAQQDKSGLPNDRFSAERPEGSISTLTIQRTEQRDSAMYRCASSSDPWSYNEQFFGPGTRLTVL.

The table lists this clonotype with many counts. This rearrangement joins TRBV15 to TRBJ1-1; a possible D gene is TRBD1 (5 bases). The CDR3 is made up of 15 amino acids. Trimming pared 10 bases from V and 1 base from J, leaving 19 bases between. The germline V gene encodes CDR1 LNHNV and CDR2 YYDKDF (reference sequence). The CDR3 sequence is CAIAGRAEKNTEAFF. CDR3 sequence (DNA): TGTGCCATCGCAGGGAGGGCGGAGAAGAACACTGAAGCTTTCTTT.

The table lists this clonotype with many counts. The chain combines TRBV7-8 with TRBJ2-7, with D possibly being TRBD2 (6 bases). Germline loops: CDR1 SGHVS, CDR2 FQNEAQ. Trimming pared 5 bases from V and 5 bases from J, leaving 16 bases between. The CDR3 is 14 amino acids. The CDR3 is CASSLILGGHEQYF. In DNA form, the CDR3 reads TGTGCCAGCAGCCTTATATTGGGGGGTCACGAGCAGTACTTC.